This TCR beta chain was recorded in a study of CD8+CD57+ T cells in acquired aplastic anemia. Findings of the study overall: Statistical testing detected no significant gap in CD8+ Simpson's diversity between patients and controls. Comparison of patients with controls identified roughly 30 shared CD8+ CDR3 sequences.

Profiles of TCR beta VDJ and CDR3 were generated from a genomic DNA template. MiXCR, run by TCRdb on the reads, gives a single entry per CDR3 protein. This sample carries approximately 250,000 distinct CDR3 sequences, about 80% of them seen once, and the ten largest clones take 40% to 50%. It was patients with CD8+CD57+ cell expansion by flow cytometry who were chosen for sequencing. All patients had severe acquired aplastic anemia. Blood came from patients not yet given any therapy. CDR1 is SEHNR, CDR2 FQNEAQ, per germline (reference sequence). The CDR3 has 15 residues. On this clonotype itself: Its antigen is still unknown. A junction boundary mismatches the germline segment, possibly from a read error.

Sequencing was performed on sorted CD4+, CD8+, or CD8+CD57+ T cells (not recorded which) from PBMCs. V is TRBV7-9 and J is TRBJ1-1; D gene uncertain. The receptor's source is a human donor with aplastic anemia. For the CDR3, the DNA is TGTGCCAGCAGCTCACCACTGAGGCGGAACACTGGGGATCTCTTT. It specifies CASSSPLRRNTGDLF.